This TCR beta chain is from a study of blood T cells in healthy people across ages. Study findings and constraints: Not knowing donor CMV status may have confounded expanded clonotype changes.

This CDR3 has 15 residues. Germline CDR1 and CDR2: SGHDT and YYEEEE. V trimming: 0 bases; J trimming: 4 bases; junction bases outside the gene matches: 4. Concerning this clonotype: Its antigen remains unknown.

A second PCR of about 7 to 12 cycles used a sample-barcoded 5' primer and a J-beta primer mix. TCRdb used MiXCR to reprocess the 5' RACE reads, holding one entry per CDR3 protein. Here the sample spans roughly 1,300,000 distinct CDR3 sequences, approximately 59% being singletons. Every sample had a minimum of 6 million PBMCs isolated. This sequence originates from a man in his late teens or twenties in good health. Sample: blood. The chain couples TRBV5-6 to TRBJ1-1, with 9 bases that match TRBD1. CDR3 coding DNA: TGTGCCAGCAGCTTGGTCACGACAGGGGGCACTGAAGCTTTCTTT. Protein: CASSLVTTGGTEAFF.